This TCR beta chain was captured by sequencing in a study of blood T cells in healthy people across ages. Study in general: Per two T cells, about one barcoded beta molecule was captured through template switching.

Isolation per sample recovered at least 6.5 million PBMCs. For the second PCR, which ran for 7 to 11 cycles, a sample-barcoded 5' primer and a J-beta primer mix were used. MiXCR, run by TCRdb on the 5' RACE reads, gives a single entry per CDR3 protein. The sample has roughly 900,000 distinct CDR3 sequences; approximately 49% are singletons. Germline CDR1 DFQATT, CDR2 SNEGSKA (reference sequence). With 3 bases clipped from V and 0 bases from J, the junction kept 3 bases outside the gene matches. The CDR3 runs to 14 residues. Study-level results: One million T cells yielded diversity estimates that were considered underestimates.

This clonotype was seen a few times. No antigen is known for it. The TCR originated in a man aged 25 to 40 in good health. The V and J genes are TRBV20-1 and TRBJ2-7; 9 positions match TRBD2. The sample consisted of blood. CDR3 residues: CSASSSGGSYEQYF. The CDR3 DNA follows: TGCAGTGCTAGTAGTAGCGGGGGCTCCTACGAGCAGTACTTC.